This record looks at one TCR beta chain sequence and its context. A split of CD4+ cells into CD45RA+ naive and CD45RA-negative memory subsets was performed. The data were obtained in a study of shared clonotypes between healthy human individuals. For the study at large: Those who served as donors were a couple of women and a few men between the ages of 18 and 49.

V shed 1 base, J shed 4 bases, and the junction held 7 bases outside the gene matches. The germline V gene has CDR1 SGHRS and CDR2 YFSETQ. The CDR3 contains 15 residues. Data came from immunoSEQ multiplex PCR; TCRdb stores just in-frame clones and leaves some out. Found here are about 1 million clones, more than 65% of them singletons; the top ten hold approximately 1.5%. The rearrangement uses TRBV5-1 and TRBJ2-7; 8 nucleotides line up with TRBD1. This receptor was taken from a man between 18 and 29 years old in good health. Sequences were obtained from memory CD4+ T cells sorted from blood. Subset specified: CD45RA-negative fraction. The DNA of the CDR3 is TGCGCCAGCAGCTTGCAGTCTACAGGGGGATACGAGCAGTACTTC. As protein: CASSLQSTGGYEQYF.